This record looks at one TCR beta chain sequence and its context. Assay: immunoSEQ multiplex PCR; the TCRdb copy retains only in-frame clones and omits some. The table records some 130,000 clones, about 85% of them present only once. This entry belongs to a study of blood T cell repertoires in COVID-19. Study at large: The cDNA or gDNA used as material had been derived from T cells, B-cell-depleted T cells, or PBMCs.

Germline values: CDR1 MDHEN, CDR2 SYDVKM. The CDR3 is 14 amino acids. V was shortened by 5 bases and J by 4 bases, with 12 bases between the two germline ends. The TCR was taken from an elderly man with acute or convalescent COVID-19. This rearrangement joins TRBV28 to TRBJ1-3; TRBD1 might be the D (6 bases). Sequencing was carried out using peripheral blood. The CDR3 loop reads CASSPGGQGNTIYF. Here the CDR3 DNA reads TGTGCCAGCAGTCCCGGGGGGCAGGGAAACACCATATATTTT.